The 16 T cell receptor beta chains below were found in one sample sequenced in a study of blood T cell repertoires in COVID-19. TCRdb's table, derived via immunoSEQ multiplex PCR, lists solely in-frame clones and lacks some. The sample records around 200,000 clones, roughly 77% being singletons. Sequenced: peripheral blood. All receptors come from a woman aged 40 to 55 with COVID-19, enrolled during active disease.

V and J are TRBV11-3 and TRBJ2-7, with TRBD2 identical over 9 bases. Germline lookup yields CDR1 SGHNT and CDR2 YENEEA. The CDR3 runs to 14 residues. After removal of 5 bases from V and 5 bases from J, the junction contained 7 bases not matched to a gene. The CDR3 DNA reads as TGTGCCAGCAGCCCTAGCGGGAACCCCCACGAGCAGTACTTC. Its translation: CASSPSGNPHEQYF.

CDR3 residues: CATSHYNEQFF. Written as DNA, the CDR3 is TGTGCCACCAGTCACTACAATGAGCAGTTCTTC. The chain links TRBV24-1 to TRBJ2-1; D gene unclear. The CDR3 totals 11 residues. In germline, CDR1 is KGHDR, CDR2 SFDVKD. V was trimmed by 6 bases and J by 3 bases, leaving 2 bases between them.

The sample holds one count of this clone. The V and J genes are TRBV6-5 and TRBJ1-1, with 8 bases lining up with TRBD1. The CDR3 spans 13 residues. Per the germline V gene, CDR1 is MNHEY and CDR2 is SVGAGI. The V and J ends lost 7 bases and 7 bases, in that order; junction bases with no gene match: 8. In DNA, the CDR3 is TGTGCCAGCACCCTAGACAGGGGAAGTGAAGCTTTCTTT. As protein: CASTLDRGSEAFF.

The CDR3 nucleotides read TGTGCCAGCAGACTCGGCGGGACGAGGCCCGGCTACACCTTC. The encoded protein is CASRLGGTRPGYTF. V and J are TRBV3-1 (or the pseudogene TRBV3-2) and TRBJ1-2; maybe TRBD1 (5 bases). Germline values: CDR1 LGHDT, CDR2 YNNKEL (reference sequence). The CDR3 loop spans 14 amino acids. Trimming took off 6 bases at V and 8 bases at J, with 19 bases between the two ends.

The gene calls are TRBV19 and TRBJ2-3; D might be TRBD2 (5 bases). The CDR3 extends over 15 amino acids. Trimming left V 3 bases short and J 5 bases short, with 15 bases between. Germline V gene lookup returns CDR1 LNHDA and CDR2 SQIVND (reference sequence). This CDR3 is CASSMIPGMGDTQYF. CDR3 DNA: TGTGCCAGTAGTATGATCCCGGGAATGGGAGATACGCAGTATTTT.

The chain has TRBV11-2 and TRBJ2-1, with 7 bases fitting TRBD2. CDR3 length equals 15 residues. The germline CDR1 and CDR2 sequences are SGHAT and FQNNGV. Unmatched junction bases numbered 10, after V lost 6 bases and J lost 5 bases. The CDR3 sequence is CASSRSGAKHNEQFF. CDR3 DNA sequence: TGTGCCAGCAGTCGGAGCGGGGCCAAACACAATGAGCAGTTCTTC.

This clone came up once. The CDR3 sequence is CASSLLLMLDLYQETQYF. DNA of the CDR3: TGTGCCAGCAGCTTATTATTGATGTTGGACTTGTACCAAGAGACCCAGTACTTC. The rearrangement links TRBV7-3 to TRBJ2-5; TRBD2 is a possible D gene (5 bases). Germline V gene lookup returns CDR1 SGHTA and CDR2 FQGTGA. The length of the CDR3 is 18 residues. Trimming removed 2 bases at V and 0 bases at J, with 19 bases between.

A single count supports this clone. V gene TRBV19 combines with J gene TRBJ2-7; D unresolved. The CDR3 consists of 14 residues. The germline V and J ends were trimmed by 11 bases and 0 bases, with 17 bases remaining between them. The germline V gene encodes CDR1 LNHDA and CDR2 SQIVND (reference sequence). CDR3 protein: CAVCVPASSYEQYF. The CDR3 DNA reads as TGTGCCGTGTGTGTACCCGCCAGCTCCTACGAGCAGTACTTC.

The chain is built from TRBV9 and TRBJ2-3, with D uncertain. The CDR3 sequence is 12 residues long. Germline lookup yields CDR1 SGDLS and CDR2 YYNGEE. Trimming cost V 3 bases and J 4 bases, with 6 bases left between them. CDR3 residues: CASSASADTQYF. Here the CDR3 DNA reads TGTGCCAGCAGCGCATCAGCAGATACGCAGTATTTT.

The chain combines TRBV9 with TRBJ2-3; perhaps TRBD1 as D (6 bases). The CDR3 totals 13 residues. V lost 5 bases to trimming and J lost 3 bases, with 10 bases between them. From germline, CDR1 is SGDLS and CDR2 YYNGEE. CDR3 protein: CASSGGRTDTQYF. DNA of the CDR3: TGTGCCAGCAGTGGGGGCCGAACAGATACGCAGTATTTT.

The chain has TRBV7-2 and TRBJ2-1, with D perhaps matching TRBD1 (6 bases). Deletions cut 2 bases from V and 3 bases from J, with 8 bases between. Germline V gene lookup returns CDR1 SGHTA and CDR2 FQGNSA. This CDR3 region has 14 residues. The CDR3 DNA sequence: TGTGCCAGCAGCTTACAGGGGATCTACAATGAGCAGTTCTTC. Translation: CASSLQGIYNEQFF.

The chain is built from TRBV4-2 and TRBJ2-1; 8 bases line up with TRBD2. Germline V gene lookup returns CDR1 LGHNA and CDR2 YNFKEQ. The CDR3 length is 15 residues. V was clipped by 3 bases and J by 4 bases; unmatched bases: 5. The chain's CDR3 is CASSHIAGQYNEQFF. The CDR3 DNA is TGTGCCAGCAGCCATATAGCGGGGCAATACAATGAGCAGTTCTTC.

This chain joins TRBV7-2 and TRBJ2-3; 8 bases are a match to TRBD1. Germline trimming cut 4 bases from V and 3 bases from J; bases unmatched to any gene: 3. CDR3 length equals 14 residues. Germline V gene data show CDR1 as SGHTA and CDR2 as FQGNSA. CDR3 in amino acids: CASSYQGATDTQYF. The CDR3 DNA follows: TGTGCCAGCAGCTACCAGGGGGCAACAGATACGCAGTATTTT.

The chain uses TRBV12-3 or TRBV12-4 and TRBJ1-2; no reliable D call. The CDR3 totals 13 residues. V was clipped by 7 bases and J by 2 bases, with 11 bases between them. CDR3 sequence reads: CASNPTENYGYTF. The CDR3 DNA follows: TGTGCCAGCAACCCTACAGAAAACTATGGCTACACCTTC.

The CDR3 region has the DNA TGCGCCAGCAGTGGGGACAGCTTCAAACTGTTTTTT. Translated, it gives CASSGDSFKLFF. V and J are TRBV10-1 and TRBJ1-4, with 7 bases identical to TRBD1. V lost 4 bases and J lost 11; bases outside the gene matches: 4. Germline loops: CDR1 WNHNN, CDR2 SYGVQD (reference sequence). The CDR3 has 12 amino acids.

This sequence joins TRBV5-1 and TRBJ1-2, with TRBD1 matching over 7 bases. With 4 bases clipped from V and 11 bases from J, the junction kept 8 bases outside the gene matches. CDR3 length: 12 residues. The germline V gene has CDR1 SGHRS and CDR2 YFSETQ. CDR3 nucleotide sequence: TGCGCCAGCAGCGGCTCCGGGACAGAGTACACCTTC. Protein sequence: CASSGSGTEYTF.